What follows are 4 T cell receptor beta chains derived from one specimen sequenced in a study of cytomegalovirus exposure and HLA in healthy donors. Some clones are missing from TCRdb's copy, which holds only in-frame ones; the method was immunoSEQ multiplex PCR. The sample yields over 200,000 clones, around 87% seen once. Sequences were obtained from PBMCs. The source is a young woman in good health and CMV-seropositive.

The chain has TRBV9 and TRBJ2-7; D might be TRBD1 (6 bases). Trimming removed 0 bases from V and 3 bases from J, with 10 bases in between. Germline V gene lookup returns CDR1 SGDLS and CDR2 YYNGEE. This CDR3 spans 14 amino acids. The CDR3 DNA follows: TGTGCCAGCAGCGTAGACCGGGACATCTACGAGCAGTACTTC. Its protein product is CASSVDRDIYEQYF.

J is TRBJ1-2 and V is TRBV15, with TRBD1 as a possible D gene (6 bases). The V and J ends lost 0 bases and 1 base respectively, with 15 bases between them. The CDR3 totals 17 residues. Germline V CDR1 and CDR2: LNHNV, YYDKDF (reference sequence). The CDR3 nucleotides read TGTGCCACCAGCAGAGAGGGCGGCGGGGGGCTTAACTATGGCTACACCTTC. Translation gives CATSREGGGGLNYGYTF.

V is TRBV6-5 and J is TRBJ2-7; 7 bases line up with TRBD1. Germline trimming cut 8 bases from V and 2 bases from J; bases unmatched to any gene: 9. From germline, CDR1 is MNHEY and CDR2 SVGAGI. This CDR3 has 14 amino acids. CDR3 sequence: CASRPGQGAYEQYF. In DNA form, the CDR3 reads TGTGCCAGCCGACCAGGGCAGGGGGCCTACGAGCAGTACTTC.

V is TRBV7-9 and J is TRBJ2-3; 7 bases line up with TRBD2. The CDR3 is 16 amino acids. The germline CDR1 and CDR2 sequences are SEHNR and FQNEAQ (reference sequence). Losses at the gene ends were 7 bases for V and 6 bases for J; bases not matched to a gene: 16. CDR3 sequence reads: CASTSSWGRAGDTQYF. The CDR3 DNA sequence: TGTGCCAGCACCTCTTCGTGGGGGAGGGCCGGGGATACGCAGTATTTT.